This T cell receptor beta chain originates from a study of blood T cell repertoires in COVID-19. Overall study: Sources were T cells, B-cell-depleted T cells, or PBMCs; the material itself was cDNA or gDNA.

Methods used by the authors: Reference gene primer amplification yielded estimated nucleated cell counts. Repertoires were generated with immunoSEQ multiplex PCR, while TCRdb's copy carries only in-frame clones and drops some. V and J calls and clone size are copied from that table; D and trimming were computed from the DNA. The table lists 250,000 to 300,000 clones, around 92% of them singletons. Germline CDR1 and CDR2: SQVTM and ANQGSEA. V lost 4 bases to trimming and J lost 11 bases, with 11 bases between them. The CDR3 covers 10 residues. While infection was still active, Seattle patients were enrolled and then followed longitudinally.

This TCR was sampled from a woman aged 25-40 years with COVID-19, enrolled during active disease. Material: peripheral blood. The genes are TRBV29-1 and TRBJ1-1; D is ambiguous. CDR3 nucleotide sequence: TGCAGCGTTGCCGGACCGGGGGCTTTCTTT. Translation gives CSVAGPGAFF. The entire variable domain, with the rest obtained from reference TRBV29-1 and TRBJ1-1, is as follows: SAVISQKPSRDICQRGTSLTIQCQVDSQVTMMFWYRQQPGQSLTLIATANQGSEATYESGFVIDKFPISRPNLTFSTLTVSNMSPEDSSIYLCSVAGPGAFFGQGTRLTVV.